The sequence of this TCR beta chain was determined in a study of CD8+ T cells in alopecia areata. Study summary: Patients in the study were on tofacitinib for 6 to 18 months, then off it for 6 months.

As the sequencing template, cDNA was produced by extracting RNA and reverse transcribing it. The repertoire was sequenced with immunoSEQ multiplex PCR; TCRdb's copy has only in-frame clones and lacks some. The table includes 200,000 to 250,000 clones, about 53% detected once. For this clone: Its target is unknown.

Study-level results: Clonality in lesional scalp, especially alopecia totalis/universalis, exceeded that of normal scalp. Normal skin contains resident alphabeta T cells, and these are also sequenced in scalp samples.

Germline V gene data show CDR1 as SGHVS and CDR2 as FNYEAQ. This CDR3 is 14 amino acids long. Trimming removed 5 bases from V and 0 bases from J; junction bases left unmatched: 3. The TCR was taken from a human donor with alopecia areata. This chain connects TRBV7-6 to TRBJ2-5; TRBD1 matches at 7 bases. The specimen comprised CD4+ T cells sorted from blood, sampled at week 0. CDR3 loop: CASSMGQYQETQYF. CDR3 coding DNA: TGTGCCAGCAGCATGGGACAGTACCAAGAGACCCAGTACTTC.